This T cell receptor (beta chain) was profiled in a study of T cells after yellow fever vaccination. Production of TCR cDNA was by 5'RACE template switching, which also added a universal primer site and UMIs. TCRdb redid the calling of the 5' RACE reads with MiXCR, one entry per CDR3 protein. The sample contains hundreds of thousands of distinct CDR3 sequences, roughly 12% of which appear only once. This clonotype has a handful of counts. CDR1 MGHDK and CDR2 SYGVNS come from the germline V gene. The V and J ends lost 5 bases and 4 bases respectively, with 5 bases between them. The CDR3 runs to 11 residues.

The J gene is TRBJ1-1, the V gene TRBV25-1; no clear D. The TCR originated in a man younger than 45 who received the YFV17D yellow fever vaccine. Sequencing was performed on PBMCs, taken on the day of the yellow fever booster vaccination. CDR3 amino acids: CASSKFTEAFF. CDR3 DNA: TGTGCCAGCAGTAAATTCACTGAAGCTTTCTTT.